Included here is one TCR beta chain sequence, with context. Its antigen remains unknown. Sequencing was performed with immunoSEQ multiplex PCR; in TCRdb, only in-frame clones are kept and a portion is missing. Of around 140,000 clones listed, about nine tenths are singletons. The CDR3 covers 17 residues. Trimming removed 5 bases from V and 0 bases from J; junction bases left unmatched: 10. Germline loops: CDR1 SGHNT, CDR2 YENEEA. This sample stems from a study of OX40 agonist ivuxolimab in advanced cancers. Study information: Prior anti-PD-1, anti-PD-L1 or anti-CTLA-4 therapy was allowed; 40% had some. Study outcomes and limitations: At doses 0.1 to 3.0 mg/kg, CD4+ and CD8+ clones expanded.

The source material was CD4+ or CD8+ T cells sorted from blood, sampled in a trial of the OX40 agonist ivuxolimab. This chain connects TRBV11-3 to TRBJ2-4; 7 nucleotides align to TRBD1. This TCR derives from an adult with an advanced solid tumor such as melanoma, head and neck, liver or kidney cancer. CDR3 sequence (DNA): TGTGCCAGCAGCCCTCGACAGGGTTTGGGAGCCAAAAACATTCAGTACTTC. This codes for CASSPRQGLGAKNIQYF. Full variable domain (rest looked up from reference TRBV11-3 and TRBJ2-4): EAGVVQSPRYKIIEKKQPVAFWCNPISGHNTLYWYLQNLGQGPELLIRYENEEAVDDSQLPKDRFSAERLKGVDSTLKIQPAELGDSAVYLCASSPRQGLGAKNIQYFGAGTRLSVL.